This T cell receptor beta chain derives from a study of T cells in localized non-small cell lung cancer. Points from the study as a whole: Appearances in adjacent lung were noted for a median approximately 50 of the top 100 tumor clones.

The CDR3 is 15 amino acids. CDR1 MNHGY and CDR2 SAAAGT come from the germline V gene. Trimming removed 0 bases at V and 7 bases at J, with 12 bases between. This clone was counted between two and nine times. As yet, its antigen is unknown. TCRdb's table, derived via immunoSEQ multiplex PCR, lists solely in-frame clones and lacks some. The sample has about 7,000 clones, around 52% seen once; the top ten hold 2.8%. The material sequenced was lymph node tissue, taken before any cancer treatment. The origin of this receptor is a female donor over 55 with stage I lung adenocarcinoma. The V call is TRBV6-8, the J call TRBJ1-4; weak D call: TRBD1 (6 bases). CDR3 residues: CASSYSGAGSEKLFF. The CDR3 region has the DNA TGTGCCAGCAGTTACTCGGGGGCAGGTAGTGAAAAACTGTTTTTT.